This T cell receptor beta chain was recovered during a study of blood T cell repertoires in COVID-19. For the study at large: The cDNA or gDNA used as material had been derived from T cells, B-cell-depleted T cells, or PBMCs.

Produced via immunoSEQ multiplex PCR; TCRdb's table is partial and in-frame only. This table holds some 190,000 clones, around 76% found once. The germline gives CDR1 SGHAT, CDR2 FQNNGV. V lost 7 bases and J 2 bases, leaving 18 bases between the germline ends. The CDR3 runs to 16 residues. In its sample, this clone was seen once. The genes are TRBV11-2 and TRBJ2-1; D may be TRBD2 (5 bases). The receptor comes from a woman aged 60-75 years with COVID-19, enrolled during active disease. The sample taken for sequencing was peripheral blood. CDR3 in amino acids: CASIQRGSGPYNEQFF. In DNA, the CDR3 is TGTGCCAGCATCCAACGGGGTAGTGGACCCTACAATGAGCAGTTCTTC. The variable domain in full, completed from reference TRBV11-2 and TRBJ2-1, reads EAGVAQSPRYKIIEKRQSVAFWCNPISGHATLYWYQQILGQGPKLLIQFQNNGVVDDSQLPKDRFSAERLKGVDSTLKIQPAKLEDSAVYLCASIQRGSGPYNEQFFGPGTRLTVL.